This entry lists 32 T cell receptor beta chains sequenced from one sample in a study of cytomegalovirus exposure and HLA in healthy donors. The PCR used 60 Vbeta and 13 Jbeta primers. Method: immunoSEQ multiplex PCR; TCRdb's copy keeps in-frame clones and lacks some. Altogether more than 60,000 clones are present, more than 60% being singletons, with the ten largest covering less than 3%. Sequenced material: PBMCs. These receptors were collected from a woman aged 30 to 39 in good health and CMV-seronegative.

This clone was found a few times. V and J are TRBV19 and TRBJ1-5; 7 nucleotides agree with TRBD1. V lost 10 bases and J lost 3; bases outside the gene matches: 6. Germline V lookup: CDR1 LNHDA, CDR2 SQIVND (reference sequence). This CDR3 spans 13 amino acids. The CDR3: CATSTGNNQPQHF. The CDR3 DNA reads TGTGCCACCTCGACAGGGAACAATCAGCCCCAGCATTTT.

V gene TRBV11-2 combines with J gene TRBJ1-1; D is perhaps TRBD1 (6 bases). V shed 5 bases and J shed 4 bases, with 17 bases lying between them. CDR1 SGHAT and CDR2 FQNNGV come from the germline V gene. This CDR3 region has 15 residues. The CDR3 reads CASSPGGGAVTEAFF. The CDR3 DNA sequence: TGTGCCAGCAGCCCTGGGGGGGGCGCGGTCACTGAAGCTTTCTTT.

The CDR3 reads CASSSGDTGSPLHF. CDR3 coding DNA: TGTGCCAGCAGCTCGGGGGATACGGGGTCACCCCTCCACTTT. This sequence joins TRBV11-3 and TRBJ1-6; TRBD1 is a possible D gene (5 bases). This CDR3 has 14 residues. V was cut by 4 bases and J by 10 bases, with 14 bases left in between. Looked up from germline, CDR1 is SGHNT and CDR2 is YENEEA.

The J gene is TRBJ1-1, the V gene TRBV6-5, with D perhaps matching TRBD1 (6 bases). V was trimmed by 4 bases and J by 7 bases, leaving 19 bases between them. Germline V gene lookup returns CDR1 MNHEY and CDR2 SVGAGI. The CDR3 contains 15 residues. CDR3 loop: CASSSRGGARGEAFF. The CDR3, as DNA: TGTGCCAGCAGTTCCCGGGGGGGGGCAAGGGGTGAAGCTTTCTTT.

V and J are TRBV5-1 and TRBJ2-7; 9 bases match TRBD2. V shed 3 bases, J shed 2 bases, and the junction held 6 bases outside the gene matches. This CDR3 is built from 15 residues. Germline CDR1 is SGHRS and CDR2 is YFSETQ. Here the CDR3 reads CASSWGSGGTYEQYF. The CDR3 nucleotides are TGCGCCAGCAGCTGGGGGAGCGGGGGGACCTACGAGCAGTACTTC.

The CDR3 bases are TGTGCCAGCAGTCCCTGGACAGGGGGGAGGACTGAAGCTTTCTTT. Translation gives CASSPWTGGRTEAFF. The chain links TRBV27 to TRBJ1-1; 10 bases align to TRBD1. Germline CDR1 is MNHEY and CDR2 is SMNVEV (reference sequence). After removal of 5 bases from V and 5 bases from J, the junction contained 8 bases not matched to a gene. This CDR3 has 15 residues.

V is TRBV4-1 and J is TRBJ1-1, with TRBD1 matching over 7 bases. CDR1 and CDR2 (germline): MGHRA, YSYEKL. This CDR3 has 14 amino acids. With 5 bases clipped from V and 1 base from J, the junction kept 4 bases outside the gene matches. The DNA of the CDR3 is TGCGCCAGCAGCGATAGACAGGGGAACACTGAAGCTTTCTTT. Its translation: CASSDRQGNTEAFF.

The J gene is TRBJ2-2, the V gene TRBV5-1; D is unclear. This CDR3 comprises 17 residues. Germline CDR1 SGHRS, CDR2 YFSETQ. V lost 0 bases, J lost 0 bases, and 12 bases lay in between. The CDR3 spells CASSLEVHLTNTGELFF. CDR3 sequence (DNA): TGCGCCAGCAGCTTGGAAGTACATCTTACGAACACCGGGGAGCTGTTTTTT.

The rearrangement joins TRBV2 to TRBJ2-5; maybe TRBD2 (7 bases). The CDR3 has 15 amino acids. Germline V CDR1 and CDR2: SNHLY, FYNNEI. V lost 4 bases, J lost 4 bases, and 16 bases lay in between. The CDR3 region is CASSAEGGYPETQYF. The CDR3 DNA follows: TGTGCCAGCAGTGCTGAGGGGGGGTACCCAGAGACCCAGTACTTC.

V is TRBV5-6 and J is TRBJ2-1; D is uncertain. Germline V CDR1 and CDR2: SGHDT, YYEEEE. The V end was cut by 7 bases, the J end by 8 bases, with 10 bases between. This CDR3 has 11 amino acids. Here the CDR3 reads CASLNLDEQFF. CDR3 coding DNA: TGTGCCAGCCTAAATCTGGATGAGCAGTTCTTC.

J is TRBJ1-1 and V is TRBV7-9, with 8 bases lining up with TRBD1. This CDR3 contains 16 residues. The J segment lost 1 base and the V segment lost 6 bases, leaving 10 bases of the junction unmatched. CDR1 is SEHNR and CDR2 is FQNEAQ in the germline V gene (reference sequence). This CDR3 is CASSHLRDRPNTEAFF. Here the CDR3 DNA reads TGTGCCAGCAGTCATCTCCGGGACAGGCCGAACACTGAAGCTTTCTTT. Full variable domain (outside the CDR3, taken from reference TRBV7-9 and TRBJ1-1): DTGVSQNPRHKITKRGQNVTFRCDPISEHNRLYWYRQTLGQGPEFLTYFQNEAQLEKSRLLSDRFSAERPKGSFSTLEIQRTEQGDSAMYLCASSHLRDRPNTEAFFGQGTRLTVV.

This clone was recorded only once. V is TRBV11-2 and J is TRBJ2-7; 12 bases line up with TRBD1. CDR3 length: 18 amino acids. The V gene end was trimmed by 5 bases and the J gene end by 2 bases; junction bases not matched to a gene: 13. Germline V lookup: CDR1 SGHAT, CDR2 FQNNGV. CDR3 nucleotides: TGTGCCAGCAGCCCAGGTCCCGGGACAGGGGGCTCCCCCTACGAGCAGTACGTC. It specifies CASSPGPGTGGSPYEQYV.

Note on this clone: Germline and junction disagree at one end, which may indicate a read error. The gene calls are TRBV7-7 and TRBJ2-5, with D possibly being TRBD1 (6 bases). CDR1 and CDR2 from the germline V gene are SSHAT and FNYEAQ (reference sequence). This CDR3 has 13 residues. CDR3 in amino acids: CASSLGQRETQYF. CDR3 nucleotides: TGTGCTAGCAGCTTAGGACAGAGAGAGACCCAGTACTTC.

J is TRBJ1-2 and V is TRBV2; 11 nucleotides line up with TRBD1. Germline V lookup: CDR1 SNHLY, CDR2 FYNNEI. V was pared by 1 base and J by 6 bases, with 7 bases of the junction left unmatched. The CDR3 extends over 16 amino acids. The CDR3 here is CASSEVVRTGGDGYTF. The CDR3 DNA sequence: TGTGCCAGCAGTGAAGTAGTTAGGACAGGGGGCGATGGCTACACCTTC.

In its sample, this clone was seen once. This chain uses TRBV29-1 with TRBJ1-1; maybe TRBD1 (5 bases). The germline CDR1 and CDR2 sequences are SQVTM and ANQGSEA. The ends were cut back, 4 bases at V and 5 bases at J, with 17 bases in the middle. This CDR3 has 14 amino acids. For the CDR3, the DNA is TGCAGCGTTGTTGGCCAGGACGGGGGTACTGAAGCTTTCTTT. This gives the protein CSVVGQDGGTEAFF. The variable domain in full, with the rest retrieved from reference TRBV29-1 and TRBJ1-1, is SAVISQKPSRDICQRGTSLTIQCQVDSQVTMMFWYRQQPGQSLTLIATANQGSEATYESGFVIDKFPISRPNLTFSTLTVSNMSPEDSSIYLCSVVGQDGGTEAFFGQGTRLTVV.

The chain employs TRBV10-3 and TRBJ1-1, with D unclear. CDR3 length: 14 residues. With 5 bases removed from V and 3 bases from J, the gap between germline ends came to 13 bases. CDR1 is ENHRY, CDR2 SYGVKD, per germline. The CDR3 is CAISNRSGYTEAFF. The CDR3 nucleotides are TGTGCCATCAGTAACCGAAGCGGGTACACTGAAGCTTTCTTT.

The CDR3 sequence: CASSSPPGVDEQFF. Written as DNA, the CDR3 is TGTGCCAGCAGTTCTCCTCCCGGGGTGGATGAGCAGTTCTTC. The gene calls are TRBV6-6 and TRBJ2-1; D might be TRBD2 (5 bases). This CDR3 spans 14 amino acids. V lost 4 bases to trimming and J lost 8 bases, with 15 bases between them. Germline values: CDR1 MNHNY, CDR2 SVGAGI (reference sequence).

The chain carries TRBV11-2 and TRBJ1-2, with D unresolved. V lost 5 bases and J 0 bases, leaving 19 bases between the germline ends. The CDR3 loop spans 17 amino acids. Germline CDR1 is SGHAT and CDR2 is FQNNGV. The CDR3 bases are TGTGCCAGCAGCGGATACACGGCAGGCCAACCTAACTATGGCTACACCTTC. It is translated as CASSGYTAGQPNYGYTF.

The chain has TRBV19 and TRBJ1-1, with D maybe TRBD1 (5 bases). V lost 7 bases, J lost 1 base, and 13 bases lay in between. The CDR3 totals 14 residues. Germline CDR1 is LNHDA and CDR2 is SQIVND (reference sequence). CDR3 DNA: TGTGCCAGTATCGCCGGGGGGGGGAACACTGAAGCTTTCTTT. Its translation is CASIAGGGNTEAFF.

The V call is TRBV19, the J call TRBJ1-4; D call uncertain. The CDR3 is 13 residues long. V dropped 4 bases and J dropped 10 bases, with 13 bases sitting between them. The V gene's germline CDR1 is LNHDA and CDR2 SQIVND (reference sequence). CDR3: CASSSAAGGKLFF. In DNA, the CDR3 is TGTGCCAGTAGTAGCGCCGCCGGAGGAAAACTGTTTTTT.

This clone was counted only a few times. The J gene is TRBJ1-2, the V gene TRBV2; 9 nucleotides match TRBD1. J lost 3 bases, V lost 4 bases, and 3 bases had no gene match. The germline V gene has CDR1 SNHLY and CDR2 FYNNEI. This CDR3 has 14 residues. The DNA for the CDR3 is TGTGCCAGCAGTGCCGGGACAGGGTACTATGGCTACACCTTC. This codes for CASSAGTGYYGYTF.

This sequence joins TRBV7-8 and TRBJ2-5, with 7 bases that match TRBD1. Looked up from germline, CDR1 is SGHVS and CDR2 is FQNEAQ. With V trimmed by 7 bases and J by 1 base, 6 bases remained unmatched. The CDR3 has 14 residues. CDR3 residues: CASNYGTVQETQYF. The CDR3 nucleotides are TGTGCCAGCAACTACGGGACAGTCCAAGAGACCCAGTACTTC.

The rearrangement uses TRBV6-1 and TRBJ2-2, with a weak D call TRBD1 (6 bases). CDR1 is MNHNS, CDR2 SASEGT, per germline. This CDR3 comprises 14 residues. V lost 4 bases and J 7 bases, leaving 13 bases between the germline ends. CDR3 amino acids: CASSAVQGFGELFF. The CDR3 DNA sequence: TGTGCCAGCAGTGCCGTACAGGGTTTCGGGGAGCTGTTTTTT.

The chain is built from TRBV4-1 and TRBJ2-3; TRBD2 agrees at 8 bases. The trim removed 2 bases at V and 0 bases at J, leaving 4 bases unmatched. This CDR3 is 16 amino acids long. CDR1 is MGHRA, CDR2 YSYEKL, per germline. The CDR3 sequence: CASSQNGGASTDTQYF. The CDR3 nucleotides are TGCGCCAGCAGCCAAAACGGGGGGGCTAGCACAGATACGCAGTATTTT.

This chain links TRBV14 with TRBJ2-2; the match to TRBD1 covers 7 bases. The CDR3 contains 15 residues. The germline V gene has CDR1 SGHDN and CDR2 FVKESK. V shed 4 bases, J shed 3 bases, and the junction held 5 bases outside the gene matches. CDR3 sequence reads: CASSPRGPYTGELFF. CDR3 nucleotide sequence: TGTGCCAGCAGCCCAAGGGGGCCTTACACCGGGGAGCTGTTTTTT. Looking up the rest from reference TRBV14 and TRBJ2-2 gives the full variable domain: EAGVTQFPSHSVIEKGQTVTLRCDPISGHDNLYWYRRVMGKEIKFLLHFVKESKQDESGMPNNRFLAERTGGTYSTLKVQPAELEDSGVYFCASSPRGPYTGELFFGEGSRLTVL.

V and J are TRBV19 and TRBJ1-5; 8 nucleotides match TRBD1. The CDR3 runs to 14 residues. The trim removed 5 bases at V and 8 bases at J, leaving 8 bases unmatched. Germline assignment: CDR1 LNHDA and CDR2 SQIVND (reference sequence). CDR3 region: CASSVFRGQEPQHF. The DNA for the CDR3 is TGTGCCAGTAGTGTATTCAGGGGGCAGGAGCCCCAGCATTTT. Supplemented by reference TRBV19 and TRBJ1-5, the full variable domain reads DGGITQSPKYLFRKEGQNVTLSCEQNLNHDAMYWYRQDPGQGLRLIYYSQIVNDFQKGDIAEGYSVSREKKESFPLTVTSAQKNPTAFYLCASSVFRGQEPQHFGDGTRLSIL.

This clone was observed once. The chain recombines TRBV27 with TRBJ2-3, with a possible D match to TRBD2 (8 bases). The germline V gene encodes CDR1 MNHEY and CDR2 SMNVEV (reference sequence). Trimming left V 6 bases short and J 0 bases short, with 22 bases between. CDR3 length: 18 amino acids. The CDR3 sequence: CASRPGGSGIDSTDTQYF. The CDR3 DNA reads as TGTGCCAGCAGACCAGGGGGTAGCGGGATAGATAGCACAGATACGCAGTATTTT.

The chain recombines TRBV5-4 with TRBJ2-7, with D perhaps matching TRBD1 (6 bases). Trimming left V 4 bases short and J 0 bases short, with 8 bases between. Per germline, CDR1 SGHNT and CDR2 YYREEE (reference sequence). The CDR3 contains 13 residues. The DNA for the CDR3 is TGTGCCAGCAGCCGACAGGACTCCTACGAGCAGTACTTC. It translates to CASSRQDSYEQYF.

The rearrangement links TRBV11-2 to TRBJ2-1; a possible D gene is TRBD2 (6 bases). V lost 4 bases and J 0 bases, leaving 13 bases between the germline ends. Germline loops: CDR1 SGHAT, CDR2 FQNNGV. There are 16 residues in the CDR3. This CDR3 is CASSSFRGSSYNEQFF. In DNA, the CDR3 is TGTGCCAGCAGCTCCTTCCGGGGGAGCTCCTACAATGAGCAGTTCTTC.

Worth noting for this clone: One junction end disagrees with the germline gene, perhaps due to a read error. The chain is built from TRBV7-9 and TRBJ2-3; 8 nucleotides align to TRBD1. This CDR3 contains 16 residues. Looked up from germline, CDR1 is SEHNR and CDR2 is FQNEAQ (reference sequence). CDR3 in amino acids: CSSSPGTGPRADTQYF. The CDR3 nucleotides read TGTTCCAGCAGCCCCGGGACAGGCCCCCGCGCAGATACGCAGTATTTT.

This clone was counted once. The chain employs TRBV4-1 and TRBJ1-5; TRBD1 agrees at 11 bases. Germline loops: CDR1 MGHRA, CDR2 YSYEKL. The ends lost 8 bases at V and 7 bases at J; junction bases unmatched: 4. The CDR3 sequence is 13 residues long. CDR3 DNA sequence: TGCGCCAGCGGACAGGGGGCAGGGCAGCCCCAGCATTTT. Translated: CASGQGAGQPQHF.

The chain joins TRBV11-2 to TRBJ2-3; the D gene is possibly TRBD2 (5 bases). Trimming removed 7 bases at V and 3 bases at J, with 17 bases between. The CDR3 sequence is 15 residues long. Per germline, CDR1 SGHAT and CDR2 FQNNGV. The CDR3 coding sequence is TGTGCCAGCACCTTGAGGGTCATCGATACAGATACGCAGTATTTT. Amino acids: CASTLRVIDTDTQYF.